This TCR beta chain was observed in a study of blood T cells in healthy people across ages. In this sample, this clonotype turned up a few times. Drawn from each donor were around 10 milliliters of peripheral blood. Germline V gene data show CDR1 as DFQATT and CDR2 as SNEGSKA (reference sequence). The length of the CDR3 is 12 residues. The V end lost 4 bases, the J end lost 5 bases, and 12 bases lay between the germline ends. A second PCR, run for about 7 to 11 cycles, used a sample-barcoded 5' primer plus a J-beta primer mix. Each of the cDNA molecules was tagged by a template-switch adaptor with 12 random nucleotides. MiXCR, applied by TCRdb to the 5' RACE reads, yields one record per CDR3 protein. The sample has about a million distinct CDR3 sequences; about 51% are singletons.

Source material: blood. This receptor was obtained from a woman aged 55-75 years in good health. This chain connects TRBV20-1 to TRBJ2-7; either TRBD1 or TRBD2 may fit D (5 bases each). CDR3 sequence (DNA): TGCAGTGCTACTGACGGGACCAACGAGCAGTACTTC. Translating it yields CSATDGTNEQYF.